The 25 T cell receptor beta chains in this list originate from one sample, sequenced in a study of blood T cell repertoires in COVID-19. TCRdb's table, derived via immunoSEQ multiplex PCR, lists solely in-frame clones and lacks some. This table has approximately 150,000 clones, around 80% appearing once. The specimen sequenced was PBMCs or T cells enriched from blood (not recorded which). These receptors all come from a man aged 35 to 55 with acute COVID-19.

In the case of this clone: One end of the junction fails to match germline, which may point to a read error. The V gene is TRBV7-7, the J gene TRBJ2-3; 7 nucleotides align to TRBD2. The CDR3 loop spans 13 amino acids. In germline, CDR1 is SSHAT, CDR2 FNYEAQ (reference sequence). The CDR3 sequence: CASSSTGREGQYF. CDR3 nucleotide sequence: TGTGCTAGCAGCTCTACTGGAAGGGAGGGGCAGTATTTT.

V and J are TRBV3-1 (or the pseudogene TRBV3-2) and TRBJ2-1; 7 bases are shared with TRBD2. The CDR3 is 16 amino acids. The junction had 3 bases not matched to a gene; V was cut back by 0 bases and J by 1 base. Germline V gene data show CDR1 as LGHDT and CDR2 as YNNKEL (reference sequence). CDR3 region: CASSQEGGGSYNEQFF. The CDR3 region has the DNA TGTGCCAGCAGCCAAGAGGGGGGGGGTTCCTACAATGAGCAGTTCTTC.

The chain uses TRBV27 and TRBJ1-5, with 9 bases matching TRBD1. Germline loops: CDR1 MNHEY, CDR2 SMNVEV (reference sequence). The CDR3 length is 17 residues. V was clipped by 5 bases and J by 2 bases; unmatched bases: 10. CDR3 region: CASSPGQGSGGNQPQHF. The CDR3, as DNA: TGTGCCAGCAGTCCTGGACAGGGGAGTGGCGGCAATCAGCCCCAGCATTTT.

CDR3 coding DNA: TGTGCCAGCAGCCCCGGGCCGACTAGCGGGAGGGCGAATGAGCAGTTCTTC. It specifies CASSPGPTSGRANEQFF. The chain combines TRBV4-2 with TRBJ2-1, with 14 bases lining up with TRBD2. J gave up 7 bases and V 4 bases, and 9 bases lay outside the gene matches. Looked up from germline, CDR1 is LGHNA and CDR2 is YNFKEQ. The CDR3 is 17 residues long.

This clone has only a few counts. The rearrangement joins TRBV7-9 to TRBJ2-7, with D perhaps matching TRBD2 (6 bases). Trimming cost V 1 base and J 0 bases, with 13 bases left between them. The CDR3 consists of 16 residues. Germline values: CDR1 SEHNR, CDR2 FQNEAQ (reference sequence). The CDR3 DNA is TGTGCCAGCAGCTTAGGCGCGGGACTCCTCTCCTACGAGCAGTACTTC. Translating it yields CASSLGAGLLSYEQYF.

The J gene is TRBJ1-5, the V gene TRBV12-3 or TRBV12-4, with 8 bases matching TRBD1. The CDR3 consists of 13 residues. The trim removed 6 bases at V and 5 bases at J, leaving 3 bases unmatched. The CDR3, as DNA: TGTGCCAGCAGCCTGACAGGGGATCAGCCCCAGCATTTT. As protein: CASSLTGDQPQHF.

This chain joins TRBV5-1 and TRBJ1-2; 12 bases match TRBD1. The CDR3 runs 14 residues. With V trimmed by 4 bases and J by 4 bases, 2 bases remained unmatched. CDR1 is SGHRS and CDR2 is YFSETQ in the germline V gene. Written as DNA, the CDR3 is TGCGCCAGCAGCCCGGGACAGGGGGCCTATGGCTACACCTTC. Translating gives CASSPGQGAYGYTF.

The rearrangement joins TRBV19 to TRBJ1-1, with 8 bases that match TRBD1. Germline assignment: CDR1 LNHDA and CDR2 SQIVND (reference sequence). This CDR3 spans 14 amino acids. J was trimmed by 3 bases and V by 6 bases; bases with no gene match: 6. The CDR3 coding sequence is TGTGCCAGTAGACGACAGGGGAGGGACACTGAAGCTTTCTTT. Amino acids: CASRRQGRDTEAFF.

The gene calls are TRBV4-1 and TRBJ2-1; D is perhaps TRBD1 (7 bases). V was clipped by 6 bases and J by 2 bases, with 11 bases between them. The CDR3 runs to 14 residues. Germline V CDR1 and CDR2: MGHRA, YSYEKL. This CDR3 is CASRRDSPYNEQFF. The CDR3 DNA sequence: TGCGCCAGCAGGCGGGACAGTCCCTACAATGAGCAGTTCTTC.

This rearrangement joins TRBV10-2 to TRBJ2-7, with D maybe TRBD2 (6 bases). The CDR3 totals 15 residues. V was pared by 8 bases and J by 0 bases, with 17 bases between. Germline assignment: CDR1 WSHSY and CDR2 SAAADI. CDR3: CASFHGSGSSYEQYF. The CDR3 region has the DNA TGCGCCAGCTTTCATGGGTCCGGGAGCTCCTACGAGCAGTACTTC.

The chain uses TRBV6-5 and TRBJ2-7; 8 nucleotides line up with TRBD1. This CDR3 spans 15 amino acids. Looked up from germline, CDR1 is MNHEY and CDR2 is SVGAGI. Germline trimming cut 4 bases from V and 4 bases from J; bases unmatched to any gene: 9. CDR3 sequence: CASSFSGTGHYEQYF. The CDR3, as DNA: TGTGCCAGCAGTTTCTCCGGGACAGGCCATTACGAGCAGTACTTC.

This clone appeared a single time. The rearrangement links TRBV24-1 to TRBJ1-6; D might be TRBD1 (6 bases). Trimming pared 9 bases from V and 9 bases from J, leaving 14 bases between. Germline V CDR1 and CDR2: KGHDR, SFDVKD. This CDR3 has 13 residues. CDR3 in DNA: TGTGCCACCGCCCCAGGGGCCGGTTCACCCCTCCACTTT. Translated: CATAPGAGSPLHF.

The chain employs TRBV2 and TRBJ2-4, with 12 bases matching TRBD2. The J segment lost 0 bases and the V segment lost 8 bases, leaving 11 bases of the junction unmatched. The germline V gene has CDR1 SNHLY and CDR2 FYNNEI. The CDR3 sequence is 18 residues long. Written as DNA, the CDR3 is TGTGCCAGCTCGGGGACTAGCGGGCTTACTCTAGCCAAAAACATTCAGTACTTC. Translation: CASSGTSGLTLAKNIQYF.

This chain uses TRBV18 with TRBJ1-2; D is unresolved. This CDR3 is built from 12 residues. Trimming pared 1 base from V and 8 bases from J, leaving 8 bases between. Germline CDR1 KGHSH, CDR2 LQKENI. The CDR3 nucleotides are TGTGCCAGCTCACCACGGCAGTGGGGCTACACCTTC. Its translation: CASSPRQWGYTF. Together with reference TRBV18 and TRBJ1-2, the CDR3 gives the full variable domain: NAGVMQNPRHLVRRRGQEARLRCSPMKGHSHVYWYRQLPEEGLKFMVYLQKENIIDESGMPKERFSAEFPKEGPSILRIQQVVRGDSAAYFCASSPRQWGYTFGSGTRLTVV.

This chain uses TRBV9 with TRBJ1-2, with a weak D call TRBD1 (5 bases). V was clipped by 0 bases and J by 6 bases, with 12 bases between them. The CDR3 extends over 14 amino acids. Germline CDR1 is SGDLS and CDR2 is YYNGEE. CDR3 sequence reads: CASSVDSGINGYTF. In DNA, the CDR3 is TGTGCCAGCAGCGTAGATTCAGGGATTAATGGCTACACCTTC.

The chain couples TRBV27 to TRBJ1-2, with TRBD1 matching over 10 bases. CDR3 length: 14 residues. V lost 8 bases, J lost 7 bases, and 10 bases stayed unmatched. Per the germline V gene, CDR1 is MNHEY and CDR2 is SMNVEV (reference sequence). In DNA form, the CDR3 reads TGTGCCAGCTCCAGCCTGACAGGGGGCACTGGCTACACCTTC. As protein: CASSSLTGGTGYTF.

The rearrangement joins TRBV11-2 to TRBJ2-3, with 8 bases lining up with TRBD1. V dropped 2 bases and J dropped 6; count of bases not matched to a gene: 10. This CDR3 comprises 16 residues. Germline values: CDR1 SGHAT, CDR2 FQNNGV. CDR3: CASSLWQGALPDTQYF. The CDR3 nucleotides are TGTGCCAGCAGCTTATGGCAGGGGGCGCTACCCGATACGCAGTATTTT.

To note about this clone: Within the sample, other DNA sequences also encode this same CDR3. The chain recombines TRBV5-1 with TRBJ2-3; D is possibly TRBD1 (6 bases). This CDR3 region has 14 residues. Germline V gives CDR1 SGHRS, CDR2 YFSETQ. V lost 0 bases and J 1 base, leaving 6 bases between the germline ends. This chain's CDR3 is CASSLDRGTDTQYF. In nucleotides, the CDR3 is TGCGCCAGCAGCTTGGACAGGGGCACAGATACGCAGTATTTT.

The rearrangement uses TRBV2 and TRBJ1-5; D gene ambiguous. Per the germline V gene, CDR1 is SNHLY and CDR2 is FYNNEI. This CDR3 spans 10 amino acids. Trimming took off 8 bases at V and 7 bases at J, with 6 bases between the two ends. The CDR3 sequence: CASGEQPQHF. As DNA, the CDR3 is TGTGCCAGCGGGGAGCAGCCCCAGCATTTT.

The rearrangement joins TRBV6-5 to TRBJ2-3, with 9 positions matching TRBD2. This CDR3 contains 15 residues. V shed 0 bases and J 7 bases; nucleotides not matched to a gene: 5. Germline assignment: CDR1 MNHEY and CDR2 SVGAGI. The CDR3 loop is CASSYSMGLANTQYF. The CDR3 DNA reads TGTGCCAGCAGTTACTCGATGGGACTAGCAAATACGCAGTATTTT.

The gene calls are TRBV19 and TRBJ2-3; D not certain. CDR1 is LNHDA and CDR2 is SQIVND in the germline V gene (reference sequence). V shed 0 bases and J shed 1 base, with 8 bases lying between them. The CDR3 runs 15 residues. CDR3 amino acids: CASSIEWSGTDTQYF. In DNA, the CDR3 is TGTGCCAGTAGTATAGAGTGGAGCGGCACAGATACGCAGTATTTT.

The chain uses TRBV7-9 and TRBJ2-1; maybe TRBD1 (6 bases). CDR3 length: 15 amino acids. Germline V gene lookup returns CDR1 SEHNR and CDR2 FQNEAQ (reference sequence). The V end was cut by 2 bases, the J end by 8 bases, with 16 bases between. Written as DNA, the CDR3 is TGTGCCAGCAGCTTAATTTGGCGGTCAGGGGATGAGCAGTTCTTC. Its protein product is CASSLIWRSGDEQFF.

This clone has a handful of counts. The chain uses TRBV13 and TRBJ2-7; D is perhaps TRBD1 (6 bases). The length of the CDR3 is 15 residues. Germline V gene data show CDR1 as PRHDT and CDR2 as FYEKMQ (reference sequence). The V end lost 4 bases, the J end lost 6 bases, and 19 bases lay between the germline ends. The CDR3 region is CASSSFLQGAPEQYF. CDR3 DNA: TGTGCCAGCAGCTCTTTCTTACAGGGAGCCCCCGAGCAGTACTTC.

The chain recombines TRBV7-2 with TRBJ1-4, with a weak D call TRBD1 (6 bases). The CDR3 sequence is 15 residues long. V was cut by 6 bases and J by 6 bases, with 17 bases left in between. From germline, CDR1 is SGHTA and CDR2 FQGNSA. This CDR3 is CASRGAGTWDEKLFF. The DNA of the CDR3 is TGTGCCAGCAGGGGGGCTGGGACGTGGGATGAAAAACTGTTTTTT.

As for this clone: The identical CDR3 is also encoded by other nucleotide sequences in the sample. The chain employs TRBV12-5 and TRBJ1-1; tentative D call: TRBD1 (5 bases). The CDR3 covers 15 residues. Germline CDR1 reads LGHNT; CDR2 reads FRNRAP. Trimming took 1 base from V and 0 from J, leaving 9 bases between them. For the CDR3, the DNA is TGTGCTAGTGGTTTGGGACAGAGCATGAACACTGAAGCTTTCTTT. Translation: CASGLGQSMNTEAFF.